Listed below are T cell receptor beta chains from one sample, sequenced in a study of T-cell memory formation after mild COVID-19. TCRdb re-derived calls from the 5' RACE reads in MiXCR, one entry per CDR3 protein. The sample carries under 40,000 distinct CDR3 sequences, about 6.1% recorded once. The sequencing sample was made of PBMCs or a T cell subset sorted from them (not recorded which). All receptors derive from an adult who had mild COVID-19 (a few samples of this study predate the infection). Cell type and time point are not known. CDR3s include the opening cysteine and the closing phenylalanine or tryptophan. The order of the fields is clone size, V gene, CDR3 length, J gene, D gene, CDR3 protein, CDR3 DNA. A D gene is named only where the DNA matches it firmly. Clone size appears in some rows only: once, few, many, or a class for an expanded clone.

-	TRBV12-3/TRBV12-4	14	TRBJ1-1	-	CASSYLGRGTEAFF	TGTGCCAGCAGTTATCTGGGTAGGGGCACTGAAGCTTTCTTT
-	TRBV6-5	15	TRBJ1-1	TRBD1	CASSYSGQKNTEAFF	TGTGCCAGCAGTTACTCGGGACAGAAGAACACTGAAGCTTTCTTT
-	TRBV20-1	14	TRBJ1-1	TRBD1	CSAIGQGGGTEAFF	TGCAGTGCTATTGGACAGGGAGGTGGTACTGAAGCTTTCTTT
-	TRBV6-2/TRBV6-3	12	TRBJ1-2	-	CASSFPAGTYTF	TGTGCCAGCAGTTTTCCCGCCGGGACCTACACCTTC
-	TRBV7-9	15	TRBJ2-2	-	CASSTGSRDTGELFF	TGTGCCAGCAGCACAGGGTCGAGGGACACCGGGGAGCTGTTTTTT
many	TRBV7-9	15	TRBJ1-4	-	CASSRQGNTNEKLFF	TGTGCCAGCAGCCGTCAGGGTAACACTAATGAAAAACTGTTTTTT
-	TRBV28	15	TRBJ2-7	-	CASSLAGDSSYEQYF	TGTGCCAGCAGTTTGGCAGGCGATAGCTCCTACGAGCAGTACTTC
many	TRBV5-5	15	TRBJ2-7	TRBD1	CASSLTGARSYEQYF	TGTGCCAGCAGCTTGACAGGGGCACGATCCTACGAGCAGTACTTC
many	TRBV12-3/TRBV12-4	14	TRBJ2-5	TRBD2	CASSWAGGEETQYF	TGTGCCAGCAGTTGGGCGGGGGGCGAAGAGACCCAGTACTTC
medium-sized	TRBV29-1	16	TRBJ2-1	TRBD2	CSVGRLAIGGNNEQFF	TGCAGCGTCGGCAGACTAGCGATAGGCGGGAACAATGAGCAGTTCTTC
-	TRBV5-5	13	TRBJ2-7	-	CASSSVGRNEQYF	TGTGCCAGCAGTTCGGTAGGCAGGAACGAGCAGTACTTC
-	TRBV15	15	TRBJ1-2	-	CATSPRGTDYYGYTF	TGTGCCACCAGCCCACGAGGGACTGATTACTATGGCTACACCTTC
few	TRBV9	14	TRBJ1-1	-	CASSPSSGSAEAFF	TGTGCCAGCAGCCCGTCCTCAGGGTCTGCTGAAGCTTTCTTT
-	TRBV14	16	TRBJ2-1	-	CASSRLGTPSYNEQFF	TGTGCCAGCAGCCGACTCGGCACCCCCTCCTACAATGAGCAGTTCTTC
many	TRBV27	15	TRBJ2-1	TRBD1	CASSTPGQGGNEQFF	TGTGCCAGCAGTACCCCGGGACAGGGGGGGAATGAGCAGTTCTTC
many	TRBV29-1	13	TRBJ2-3	-	CSVFSRVTDTQYF	TGCAGCGTTTTTTCGCGGGTCACAGATACGCAGTATTTT
few	TRBV7-8	13	TRBJ2-5	-	CASSRDSHETQYF	TGTGCCAGCTCGCGGGACAGCCACGAGACCCAGTACTTC
-	TRBV20-1	15	TRBJ2-1	-	CSATRLGRGNNEQFF	TGCAGTGCTACCCGACTAGGACGCGGGAACAATGAGCAGTTCTTC
many	TRBV5-6	15	TRBJ2-5	-	CASSVISTARETQYF	TGTGCCAGCAGCGTGATATCGACAGCGCGAGAGACCCAGTACTTC
many	TRBV7-9	15	TRBJ2-1	-	CASSPQGFSYNEQFF	TGTGCCAGCAGCCCGCAGGGATTTTCCTACAATGAGCAGTTCTTC
few	TRBV9	16	TRBJ2-1	TRBD2	CASSSRTSGVRNEQFF	TGTGCCAGCAGCTCCCGGACTAGCGGGGTTCGGAATGAGCAGTTCTTC
few	TRBV29-1	16	TRBJ1-2	TRBD1	CSVADDRTGGSYGYTF	TGCAGCGTTGCCGACGATCGGACAGGGGGAAGCTATGGCTACACCTTC